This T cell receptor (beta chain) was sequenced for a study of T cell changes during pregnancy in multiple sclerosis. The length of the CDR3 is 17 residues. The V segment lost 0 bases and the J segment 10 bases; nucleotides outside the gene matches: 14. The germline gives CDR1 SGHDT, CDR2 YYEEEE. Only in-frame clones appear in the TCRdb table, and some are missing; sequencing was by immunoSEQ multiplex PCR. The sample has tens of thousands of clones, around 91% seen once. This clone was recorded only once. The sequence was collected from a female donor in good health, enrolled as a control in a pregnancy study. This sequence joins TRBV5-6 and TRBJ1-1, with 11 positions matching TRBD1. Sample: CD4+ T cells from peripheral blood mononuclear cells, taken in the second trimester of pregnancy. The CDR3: CASSLVGQGAGRMAAFF. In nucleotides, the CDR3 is TGTGCCAGCAGCTTGGTAGGACAGGGGGCCGGTAGGATGGCAGCTTTCTTT.